The source of this TCR beta chain is a study of T-cell memory formation after mild COVID-19. On the study more broadly: Largely, TCR clusters stayed within a single donor. Study-wide findings and caveats: A balance of CD4 and CD8 characterized clones contracting day 15 to 85, whereas later expanders leaned CD4+. For second-wave clones that peaked at day 37, SARS-CoV-2 specificity went unverified.

Trimming took off 3 bases at V and 8 bases at J, with 7 bases between the two ends. The CDR3 loop spans 12 amino acids. CDR1 is SGHTA and CDR2 is FQGNSA in the germline V gene. MiXCR was run by TCRdb on the 5' RACE reads, yielding one entry per CDR3 protein. The sample yields 150,000 to 200,000 distinct CDR3 sequences, roughly 15% seen once. As regards this clonotype: Its antigen is as yet unknown.

The chain combines TRBV7-2 with TRBJ2-2; D unclear. The sequence derives from an adult woman who had mild COVID-19 (a few samples of this study predate the infection). Cell type and time point are not known. The sequenced sample consisted of PBMCs or a T cell subset sorted from them (not recorded which). The CDR3 reads CASSFRWGELFF. The CDR3, as DNA: TGTGCCAGCAGCTTTAGATGGGGGGAGCTGTTTTTT. The full variable domain, with the rest looked up from reference TRBV7-2 and TRBJ2-2, is GAGVSQSPSNKVTEKGKDVELRCDPISGHTALYWYRQSLGQGLEFLIYFQGNSAPDKSGLPSDRFSAERTGGSVSTLTIQRTQQEDSAVYLCASSFRWGELFFGEGSRLTVL.